The source of this T cell receptor (beta chain) is a study of CD8 T cells in ankylosing spondylitis. General study points: Characteristic of ankylosing spondylitis blood, it appeared, was a TCR beta motif comprising roughly 8 highly homologous variants. The study looked at matched synovial fluid samples from ankylosing spondylitis patients. Disease-linked clones were reported to be significantly enriched there. Some of the motif variants had earlier been found in reactive arthritis patients' fluid and blood.

The germline V gene encodes CDR1 SGHTA and CDR2 FQGTGA. This CDR3 contains 14 residues. V lost 5 bases and J 3 bases, leaving 13 bases between the germline ends. The authors made TCR beta libraries by quantitative 5'-RACE with molecular barcodes. MiXCR was run by TCRdb on the 5' RACE reads, yielding one entry per CDR3 protein. The sample includes over 600,000 distinct CDR3 sequences, under 20% of them seen just once. As to this clonotype: Its specificity is unknown.

The clonotype comes from a male donor with ankylosing spondylitis. The source material was blood, either unsorted or a sorted T cell fraction (not recorded which). V is TRBV7-3 and J is TRBJ1-1, with D perhaps matching TRBD1 (6 bases). The CDR3 sequence is CASSPQGRDTEAFF. The CDR3 region has the DNA TGTGCCAGCAGCCCCCAGGGGCGCGACACTGAAGCTTTCTTT.